This T cell receptor (beta chain) was retrieved from a study of cytomegalovirus exposure and HLA in healthy donors. In the PCR, 60 Vbeta and 13 Jbeta primers were used. The protocol was immunoSEQ multiplex PCR, while the TCRdb copy is restricted to in-frame clones and leaves out a portion. This table lists about 190,000 clones. Turning to this clone: Antigen specificity is unknown.

Study-wide points: Further analysis was carried out later, and it showed several of the most significant clusters appearing linked to common viral pathogens. According to the study, roughly 180 TCR beta chains were cytomegalovirus-associated.

The receptor was derived from a man aged 25 to 40 in good health and CMV-seronegative. The source material was PBMCs.

As DNA, the CDR3 is TGTGCCAGCAGTATGGACATCCCCGATACGCAGTATTTT. Protein product: CASSMDIPDTQYF. The V and J genes are TRBV2 and TRBJ2-3; the D gene is possibly TRBD1 (5 bases). The V gene's germline CDR1 is SNHLY and CDR2 FYNNEI. This CDR3 region has 13 residues. V lost 5 bases, J lost 6 bases, and 12 bases lay in between.